These 22 T cell receptor beta chains originate from one sample sequenced in a study of blood T cells in healthy people across ages. Next came a second PCR, run for about 6 to 11 cycles, which used a sample-barcoded 5' primer along with a J-beta primer mix. TCRdb reanalysed the 5' RACE reads using MiXCR and keeps one entry per CDR3 protein. Of more than 900,000 distinct CDR3 sequences in the sample, approximately 25% were seen once. This sample also appeared in a second study, on T cells of mothers and their children.

What was sequenced was blood. The receptor set was obtained from a girl aged 2 to 10 in good health.

In this sample, this clonotype turned up a few times. V and J are TRBV3-1 and TRBJ2-5; tentatively, D is TRBD1 (6 bases). The DNA end favors TRBJ2-7, so the J call may be wrong. CDR1 and CDR2 from the germline V gene are LGHDT and YNNKEL (reference sequence). The CDR3 contains 12 residues. CDR3 amino acids: CASSPGTPEQYF. Written as DNA, the CDR3 is TGTGCCAGCAGCCCCGGGACACCCGAGCAGTACTTC.

CDR3 loop: CASSFQQVLGNEQFF. In nucleotides, the CDR3 is TGCGCCAGCAGCTTCCAACAGGTTTTAGGAAATGAGCAGTTCTTC. The chain recombines TRBV5-1 with TRBJ2-1; maybe TRBD1 (5 bases). Germline V gives CDR1 SGHRS, CDR2 YFSETQ. The CDR3 contains 15 residues. Trimming cost V 2 bases and J 7 bases, with 16 bases left between them.

The CDR3 DNA sequence: TGTGCCAGCACCTTTTTCGACAGGGTTTCACCCCTCCACTTT. Its protein is CASTFFDRVSPLHF. V and J are TRBV5-5 and TRBJ1-6, with 7 bases identical to TRBD1. V dropped 6 bases and J dropped 9; count of bases not matched to a gene: 9. The CDR3 is 14 residues long. CDR1 and CDR2 from the germline V gene are SGHKS and YYEKEE (reference sequence). The full variable domain, its missing parts supplied by reference TRBV5-5 and TRBJ1-6, is DAGVTQSPTHLIKTRGQQVTLRCSPISGHKSVSWYQQVLGQGPQFIFQYYEKEERGRGNFPDRFSARQFPNYSSELNVNALLLGDSALYLCASTFFDRVSPLHFGNGTRLTVT.

This chain links TRBV20-1 with TRBJ2-5; 7 nucleotides align to TRBD2. The J call could be wrong; TRBJ2-1 is a better fit for the DNA end. CDR1 and CDR2 from the germline V gene are DFQATT and SNEGSKA (reference sequence). The CDR3 spans 15 residues. The CDR3 coding sequence is TGCAGTGCTGACGACGAAGCGGGGAGCTACAATGAGCAGTTCTTC. It is translated as CSADDEAGSYNEQFF.

Of note for this clonotype: A junction boundary mismatches the germline segment, possibly from a read error. CDR3 in amino acids: CSTRVSGGFFVNEQFF. CDR3 bases: TGCAGTACTAGAGTGAGCGGGGGCTTTTTTGTAAATGAGCAGTTCTTC. This chain links TRBV20-1 with TRBJ2-5; 8 bases agree with TRBD2. Gene TRBJ2-1 matches the end of the DNA better, so the J call may be wrong. The CDR3 sequence is 16 residues long. Germline values: CDR1 DFQATT, CDR2 SNEGSKA (reference sequence).

The rearrangement joins TRBV7-9 to TRBJ2-5; tentatively, D is TRBD1 (5 bases). The DNA end lines up better with TRBJ2-1; the J call may be wrong. The CDR3 runs 15 residues. Germline V gene data show CDR1 as SEHNR and CDR2 as FQNEAQ (reference sequence). The CDR3 protein is CASRRSGPQGNEQFF. The CDR3 nucleotides are TGTGCCAGCAGGAGATCCGGGCCCCAGGGAAATGAGCAGTTCTTC.

This clonotype was detected only a few times. This chain joins TRBV12-3 or TRBV12-4 and TRBJ2-5; unclear D gene. With the DNA end fitting TRBJ2-1 better, the J assignment may be wrong. The CDR3 extends over 13 amino acids. The CDR3 DNA follows: TGTGCCAGCAGCCTCCCGGCCAGCTATGAGCAGTTCTTC. Translated: CASSLPASYEQFF.

This CDR3 is CASTPLEAGEQFF. CDR3 bases: TGCGCCAGCACCCCTCTTGAGGCGGGAGAGCAGTTCTTC. This chain connects TRBV5-1 to TRBJ2-1; weak D call: TRBD2 (6 bases). The V gene's germline CDR1 is SGHRS and CDR2 YFSETQ. This CDR3 comprises 13 residues. V gave up 6 bases and J gave up 10 bases, with 17 bases separating them.

About this clonotype: Compared with germline, one end of the junction differs, possibly owing to a read error. The chain couples TRBV19 to TRBJ2-3; 7 nucleotides match TRBD2. The CDR3 loop spans 17 amino acids. The germline CDR1 and CDR2 sequences are LNHDA and SQIVND (reference sequence). Here the CDR3 reads CAGSIVRLAENTDTQYF. The CDR3 nucleotides are TGTGCCGGTAGTATCGTCCGACTAGCAGAAAACACAGATACGCAGTATTTT.

This chain joins TRBV28 and TRBJ1-1; D possibly corresponds to TRBD1 (5 bases). In germline, CDR1 is MDHEN, CDR2 SYDVKM. The V end lost 8 bases, the J end lost 8 bases, and 15 bases lay between the germline ends. The CDR3 sequence is 12 residues long. The CDR3 DNA reads as TGTGCCAGCGGGGGACTTGCGGGGGAAGCTTTCTTT. This codes for CASGGLAGEAFF.

This clonotype has just one count. The chain is built from TRBV4-1 and TRBJ2-5, with TRBD1 as a possible D gene (7 bases). The DNA end lines up better with TRBJ2-7; the J call may be wrong. The germline V gene has CDR1 MGHRA and CDR2 YSYEKL. The CDR3 spans 16 residues. The CDR3 is CASSQVPWRDSNEQYF. In nucleotides, the CDR3 is TGCGCCAGCAGCCAAGTTCCATGGCGGGACAGCAACGAGCAGTACTTC.

This clonotype was observed a handful of times. The V and J genes are TRBV6-5 and TRBJ1-1; no clear D. V lost 6 bases, J lost 0 bases, and 11 bases lay in between. The CDR3 is made up of 14 amino acids. Germline lookup yields CDR1 MNHEY and CDR2 SVGAGI. CDR3 loop: CASRISLLNTEAFF. Here the CDR3 DNA reads TGTGCCAGCAGGATTAGCTTACTGAACACTGAAGCTTTCTTT.

This clonotype was found a few times. The chain employs TRBV27 and TRBJ2-5, with D unclear. The end of the DNA aligns better with TRBJ2-7, so the J call may be wrong. CDR1 and CDR2 from the germline V gene are MNHEY and SMNVEV (reference sequence). This CDR3 is built from 14 residues. The chain's CDR3 is CASSLAFPTYEQYF. The DNA of the CDR3 is TGTGCCAGCAGTTTAGCGTTCCCGACCTACGAGCAGTACTTC.

The chain links TRBV28 to TRBJ2-7; D possibly corresponds to TRBD1 (6 bases). Germline CDR1 and CDR2: MDHEN and SYDVKM. Trimming stripped 7 bases from V and 2 bases from J, with 15 bases between. CDR3 length: 14 residues. The CDR3 reads CASTLQGFTYEQYF. CDR3 coding DNA: TGTGCCAGCACCCTCCAGGGGTTCACCTACGAGCAGTACTTC.

This sequence joins TRBV20-1 and TRBJ2-5; D is unresolved. V lost 4 bases, J lost 4 bases, and 13 bases lay in between. This CDR3 is 13 amino acids long. Per the germline V gene, CDR1 is DFQATT and CDR2 is SNEGSKA (reference sequence). In nucleotides, the CDR3 is TGCAGTGCTACCGGGCCCCTCCGAGAGACCCAGTACTTC. Translating gives CSATGPLRETQYF.

The chain joins TRBV7-2 to TRBJ2-5, with D hard to call. Trimming took 4 bases from V and 10 from J, leaving 16 bases between them. The CDR3 spans 13 residues. Germline V CDR1 and CDR2: SGHTA, FQGNSA. This CDR3 reads CASSSVPPDIQYF. The CDR3 region has the DNA TGTGCCAGCAGCTCCGTCCCTCCCGATATCCAGTACTTC. The full variable domain, with the rest looked up from reference TRBV7-2 and TRBJ2-5, is GAGVSQSPSNKVTEKGKDVELRCDPISGHTALYWYRQSLGQGLEFLIYFQGNSAPDKSGLPSDRFSAERTGGSVSTLTIQRTQQEDSAVYLCASSSVPPDIQYFGPGTRLLVL.

The rearrangement uses TRBV11-2 and TRBJ2-2; 8 positions agree with TRBD2. Germline lookup yields CDR1 SGHAT and CDR2 FQNNGV. The CDR3 sequence is 16 residues long. V shed 7 bases and J 6 bases; nucleotides not matched to a gene: 13. CDR3 residues: CASTVPGLVTPGELFF. DNA for the CDR3: TGTGCCAGCACCGTCCCGGGACTAGTCACCCCCGGGGAGCTGTTTTTT.

J is TRBJ2-4 and V is TRBV4-3, with D unclear. From germline, CDR1 is LGHNA and CDR2 YSLEER. Trimming took off 1 base at V and 0 bases at J, with 13 bases between the two ends. CDR3 size: 17 residues. The DNA for the CDR3 is TGCGCCAGCAGCCAAGCTGGATTGTCCTTAGCCAAAAACATTCAGTACTTC. Its translation: CASSQAGLSLAKNIQYF.

This clonotype was detected ten times or more. V is TRBV9 and J is TRBJ2-5; possibly TRBD2 for D (6 bases). Germline V gives CDR1 SGDLS, CDR2 YYNGEE. This CDR3 is built from 14 residues. V was cut by 2 bases and J by 1 base, with 9 bases left in between. DNA for the CDR3: TGTGCCAGCAGCGTTAGCGGTACCCAAGAGACCCAGTACTTC. This sequence encodes CASSVSGTQETQYF. Full variable domain (rest looked up from reference TRBV9 and TRBJ2-5): DSGVTQTPKHLITATGQRVTLRCSPRSGDLSVYWYQQSLDQGLQFLIQYYNGEERAKGNILERFSAQQFPDLHSELNLSSLELGDSALYFCASSVSGTQETQYFGPGTRLLVL.

This clonotype was counted between two and nine times. J is TRBJ2-7 and V is TRBV28; possible D gene TRBD2, 5 bases. The CDR3 covers 15 residues. V gave up 7 bases and J gave up 6 bases, with 22 bases separating them. The germline V gene encodes CDR1 MDHEN and CDR2 SYDVKM. The CDR3, as DNA: TGTGCCAGCAACCCACGGACTCCCCCCCAGGTCGAGCAGTACTTC. This gives the protein CASNPRTPPQVEQYF. Full variable domain (missing parts from reference TRBV28 and TRBJ2-7): DVKVTQSSRYLVKRTGEKVFLECVQDMDHENMFWYRQDPGLGLRLIYFSYDVKMKEKGDIPEGYSVSREKKERFSLILESASTNQTSMYLCASNPRTPPQVEQYFGPGTRLTVT.

V and J are TRBV27 and TRBJ2-5; D gene unclear. CDR1 is MNHEY, CDR2 SMNVEV, per germline (reference sequence). The CDR3 consists of 10 residues. Trimming stripped 6 bases from V and 9 bases from J, with 8 bases between. The CDR3 DNA is TGTGCCAGCAGAATGACGGCCCAGTACTTC. Translating gives CASRMTAQYF.

This clonotype was recorded a few times. The genes are TRBV27 and TRBJ2-3; the match to TRBD2 covers 10 bases. Germline CDR1 and CDR2: MNHEY and SMNVEV (reference sequence). The trim removed 0 bases at V and 4 bases at J, leaving 7 bases unmatched. This CDR3 has 17 residues. The CDR3 reads CASSLSFLAGESDTQYF. DNA of the CDR3: TGTGCCAGCAGTTTATCTTTCCTAGCGGGGGAGTCAGATACGCAGTATTTT.